This T cell receptor beta chain was observed in a study of cytomegalovirus exposure and HLA in healthy donors. For the study at large: According to later analysis, the same platform produced the 100 to 150 validation and about 630 first-cohort repertoires.

The assay was immunoSEQ multiplex PCR, and TCRdb's table has in-frame clones only and misses some. This sample has 250,000 to 400,000 clones, with 88% found just once. CDR1 SGHAT and CDR2 FQNNGV come from the germline V gene. There are 17 residues in the CDR3. Trimming cost V 3 bases and J 5 bases; bases outside gene matches: 12. An approximately 120-subject validation cohort, separate from the roughly 700-subject first cohort, supplied the donors. The clonotype comes from a man aged 25-45 years in good health and CMV-seronegative. The material sequenced was PBMCs. V is TRBV11-2 and J is TRBJ2-1; 8 bases are a match to TRBD2. DNA for the CDR3: TGTGCCAGCAGCTTTCATTTGCCGGGACTAGGGGACAATGAGCAGTTCTTC. This sequence encodes CASSFHLPGLGDNEQFF.